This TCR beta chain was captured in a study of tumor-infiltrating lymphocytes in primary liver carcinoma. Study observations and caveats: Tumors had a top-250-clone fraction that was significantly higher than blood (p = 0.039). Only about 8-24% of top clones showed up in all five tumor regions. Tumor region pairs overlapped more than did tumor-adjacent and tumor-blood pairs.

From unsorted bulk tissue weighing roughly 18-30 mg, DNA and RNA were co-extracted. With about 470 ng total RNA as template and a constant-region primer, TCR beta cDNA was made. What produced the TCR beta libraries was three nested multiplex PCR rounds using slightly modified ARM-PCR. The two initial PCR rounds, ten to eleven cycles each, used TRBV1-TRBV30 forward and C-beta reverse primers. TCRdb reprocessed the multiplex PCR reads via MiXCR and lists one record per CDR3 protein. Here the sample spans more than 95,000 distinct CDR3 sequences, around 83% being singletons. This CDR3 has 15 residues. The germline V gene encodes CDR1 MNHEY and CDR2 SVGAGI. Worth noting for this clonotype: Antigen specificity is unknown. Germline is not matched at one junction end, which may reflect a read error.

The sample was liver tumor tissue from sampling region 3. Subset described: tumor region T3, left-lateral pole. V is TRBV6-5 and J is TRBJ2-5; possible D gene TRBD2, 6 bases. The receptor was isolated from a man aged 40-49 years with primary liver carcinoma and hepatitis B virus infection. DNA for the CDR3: TGTGCCAGCAGTTACGCGGGAATGGTACAAGAGACCCAGTATTTC. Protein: CASSYAGMVQETQYF.